The rows below give T cell receptor beta chains drawn from one sample of a study of lymphopenia after photon versus proton radiotherapy. The data were produced by immunoSEQ multiplex PCR, yet TCRdb's version contains in-frame clones alone and is incomplete. The table has around 30,000 clones, about 88% seen once. This sample comprised peripheral blood, obtained from a patient treated with proton-based radiotherapy. These receptors were collected from a woman aged 70-85 years with pancreatic cancer. Some clones in this sample may be carry-over from other donors' samples. The CDR3 runs from the conserved cysteine through the conserved F or W.

CDR3aa,v_gene,j_gene,len
CASSDAGNTGELFF,TRBV2,TRBJ2-2,14
CSVLAGITYNEQFF,TRBV29-1,TRBJ2-1,14
CASSFTETLYGYTF,TRBV11-2,TRBJ1-2,14
CASSMVISGSVYNEQFF,TRBV5-1,TRBJ2-1,17
CASRVTGLTNEKLFF,TRBV5-1,TRBJ1-4,15
CASSRYNSPLHF,TRBV28,TRBJ1-6,12
CASSLNTGQETQYF,TRBV7-2,TRBJ2-5,14
CASTRQVGYEQYF,TRBV10-2,TRBJ2-7,13
CASSLRIEPYNTQYF,TRBV5-6,TRBJ2-3,15
CATSRARVRENQPQHF,TRBV15,TRBJ1-5,16
CASSPRAGASTDTQYF,TRBV9,TRBJ2-3,16
CASSLGQKNNEQFF,TRBV7-2,TRBJ2-1,14
CAWSRTGANYGYTF,TRBV30,TRBJ1-2,14
CSVLARGPTNEKLFF,TRBV29-1,TRBJ1-4,15
CASSLVIAGGIGELFF,TRBV5-1,TRBJ2-2,16
CASSFSQGGDTQYF,TRBV5-4,TRBJ2-3,14
CASSLGGGVPDTQYF,TRBV27,TRBJ2-3,15
CASSLNTGASKETQYF,TRBV5-1,TRBJ2-5,16
CASSLGGAGETQYF,TRBV7-7,TRBJ2-5,14
CASTRRGLVAEAFF,TRBV28,TRBJ1-1,14
CAISGTSGNEQFF,TRBV10-3,TRBJ2-1,13
CASSETYNSPLHF,TRBV6-1,TRBJ1-6,13
CASSQGSSYEQYF,TRBV5-1,TRBJ2-7,13
CASSLMTEAFF,TRBV5-6,TRBJ1-1,11
CASSSGTAQKVAFF,TRBV7-9,TRBJ1-1,14
CASSVLGTGGFGYTF,TRBV9,TRBJ1-2,15
CASSDRFPKPQNRAEFHEQYF,TRBV6-4,TRBJ2-7,21
CASSDRTGGTNTGELFF,TRBV9,TRBJ2-2,17
CASSLSLPSGKVYEQFF,TRBV7-9,TRBJ2-1,17